The 21 T cell receptor beta chains below come from one sample, sequenced in a study of shared clonotypes between healthy human individuals. Profiled with immunoSEQ multiplex PCR; TCRdb holds only in-frame clones, not every one. The sample has 800,000 to 1,200,000 clones, around three quarters seen once. Sequencing used memory CD4+ T cells from PBMCs. The subset: CD45RA-negative fraction. Receptor source: a man between 18 and 35 years old in good health. Some clones in this sample may be carry-over from other donors' samples.

The sample holds a few counts of this clone. The V call is TRBV28, the J call TRBJ2-1, with 8 nucleotides matching TRBD2. V shed 5 bases, J shed 3 bases, and the junction held 6 bases outside the gene matches. Germline V gene data show CDR1 as MDHEN and CDR2 as SYDVKM. CDR3 length: 15 amino acids. The CDR3 nucleotides read TGTGCCAGCAGTCGACCGGGACTAGACTACAATGAGCAGTTCTTC. This gives the protein CASSRPGLDYNEQFF.

The table lists this clone with many counts. Other DNA sequences from this sample encode an identical CDR3 as well. The rearrangement uses TRBV18 and TRBJ2-5; 10 bases line up with TRBD1. Germline V lookup: CDR1 KGHSH, CDR2 LQKENI. Unmatched junction bases numbered 8, after V lost 5 bases and J lost 5 bases. The CDR3 contains 15 residues. Here the CDR3 reads CASSTRQGAGETQYF. The DNA for the CDR3 is TGTGCCAGCTCAACCCGACAGGGGGCCGGGGAGACCCAGTACTTC.

In the case of this clone: At one end the junction does not follow the germline gene, possibly because of a read error. The genes are TRBV30 and TRBJ2-5, with D tentatively TRBD1 (7 bases). Per the germline V gene, CDR1 is GTSNPN and CDR2 is SVGIG (reference sequence). This CDR3 is built from 13 residues. CDR3 protein: CAWIAGGLETQYF. The CDR3 coding sequence is TGTGCGTGGATAGCAGGGGGGTTGGAGACCCAGTACTTC.

V usage is TRBV19 and J usage is TRBJ2-6; D may be TRBD1 or TRBD2 (6 bases each). From germline, CDR1 is LNHDA and CDR2 SQIVND (reference sequence). Trimming removed 7 bases from V and 1 base from J, with 14 bases in between. The CDR3 has 16 amino acids. CDR3 sequence reads: CASNDRRGSGANVLTF. The DNA for the CDR3 is TGTGCCAGTAACGACAGGCGGGGATCTGGGGCCAACGTCCTGACTTTC.

In nucleotides, the CDR3 is TGCAGCGTTAAGGGGGCGCGGGTGGGATCCTACGAGCAGTACTTC. Protein sequence: CSVKGARVGSYEQYF. This chain links TRBV29-1 with TRBJ2-5, with 7 nucleotides matching TRBD1. The last part of the DNA fits TRBJ2-7 better; the J call may be wrong. In germline, CDR1 is SQVTM, CDR2 ANQGSEA. The CDR3 contains 15 residues.

The rearrangement links TRBV7-2 to TRBJ2-2; D is ambiguous. Trimming left V 1 base short and J 6 bases short, with 12 bases between. Germline CDR1 is SGHTA and CDR2 is FQGNSA. The CDR3 sequence is 15 residues long. In DNA form, the CDR3 reads TGTGCCAGCAGCTTAGGGCTTGGAATCCCCGGGGAGCTGTTTTTT. It specifies CASSLGLGIPGELFF.

V and J are TRBV5-4 and TRBJ1-2; the D is unclear. The length of the CDR3 is 14 residues. Germline assignment: CDR1 SGHNT and CDR2 YYREEE (reference sequence). The V end lost 4 bases, the J end lost 2 bases, and 12 bases lay between the germline ends. DNA of the CDR3: TGTGCCAGCAGCCAAAGGAGGTCCAACTATGGCTACACCTTC. Its protein is CASSQRRSNYGYTF.

This clone appeared once. The chain joins TRBV6-1 to TRBJ2-1; 14 bases match TRBD2. CDR3 length: 15 residues. Germline V gene data show CDR1 as MNHNS and CDR2 as SASEGT. V was pared by 7 bases and J by 9 bases, with 8 bases of the junction left unmatched. The CDR3 is CASTAGTSGSGEQFF. The CDR3 DNA reads as TGTGCCAGCACCGCGGGGACTAGCGGGAGTGGTGAGCAGTTCTTC.

The chain employs TRBV7-3 and TRBJ2-1, with 8 bases identical to TRBD2. The CDR3 runs 16 residues. V was clipped by 0 bases and J by 2 bases; unmatched bases: 3. CDR1 is SGHTA and CDR2 is FQGTGA in the germline V gene. In DNA, the CDR3 is TGTGCCAGCAGCTTAACGACGGGAGGGCCCTACAATGAGCAGTTCTTC. Protein: CASSLTTGGPYNEQFF.

The chain has TRBV6-5 and TRBJ2-1; tentative D call: TRBD1 (5 bases). Germline V CDR1 and CDR2: MNHEY, SVGAGI. The CDR3 spans 14 residues. V was cut by 2 bases and J by 1 base, with 6 bases left in between. Here the CDR3 reads CASSYAGSYNEQFF. In nucleotides, the CDR3 is TGTGCCAGCAGTTACGCAGGGTCCTACAATGAGCAGTTCTTC.

The gene calls are TRBV7-9 and TRBJ2-7, with D possibly TRBD2 on 5 matching bases. Between the trimmed V and J ends, which lost 6 bases and 6 bases, there was a span of 18 bases. This CDR3 region has 14 residues. Looked up from germline, CDR1 is SEHNR and CDR2 is FQNEAQ (reference sequence). CDR3 sequence reads: CASSRFEGESEQYF. For the CDR3, the DNA is TGTGCCAGCAGTCGGTTCGAGGGAGAAAGCGAGCAGTACTTC.

The chain uses TRBV11-3 and TRBJ2-7; TRBD1 matches at 10 bases. The V and J ends lost 5 bases and 5 bases, in that order; junction bases with no gene match: 6. The CDR3 contains 14 residues. CDR1 is SGHNT, CDR2 YENEEA, per germline. In DNA, the CDR3 is TGTGCCAGCAGCCTACGAGGGACAGGGGACGAGCAGTACTTC. Translating gives CASSLRGTGDEQYF. The entire variable domain, with the rest obtained from reference TRBV11-3 and TRBJ2-7, is as follows: EAGVVQSPRYKIIEKKQPVAFWCNPISGHNTLYWYLQNLGQGPELLIRYENEEAVDDSQLPKDRFSAERLKGVDSTLKIQPAELGDSAVYLCASSLRGTGDEQYFGPGTRLTVT.

This clone was observed once. One base away lies a much larger clone, so this may be a sequencing read error. The same CDR3 is also encoded by other DNA sequences in this sample. The chain has TRBV11-2 and TRBJ1-1, with D possibly TRBD1 on 5 matching bases. The CDR3 is 15 amino acids. Germline CDR1 reads SGHAT; CDR2 reads FQNNGV. The ends were cut back, 6 bases at V and 0 bases at J, with 14 bases in the middle. CDR3 coding DNA: TGTGCCAGCAGTGACAGACAGACCTTGAACACTGAAGCTTTCTTT. Residues: CASSDRQTLNTEAFF.

CDR3 residues: CASSFKGLPYEQYF. The DNA of the CDR3 is TGTGCCAGCAGTTTTAAAGGTCTACCCTACGAGCAGTACTTC. This chain uses TRBV28 with TRBJ2-7; D is undetermined. Trimming removed 3 bases at V and 2 bases at J, with 11 bases between. The CDR3 is made up of 14 amino acids. CDR1 and CDR2 (germline): MDHEN, SYDVKM.

The V call is TRBV29-1, the J call TRBJ2-1; D possibly corresponds to TRBD1 (6 bases). Deletions cut 4 bases from V and 7 bases from J, with 23 bases between. Germline loops: CDR1 SQVTM, CDR2 ANQGSEA. The CDR3 covers 16 residues. The CDR3 DNA follows: TGCAGCGTTGGGACACCCGGCAGGGGCAGTCGGAATGAGCAGTTCTTC. Translating gives CSVGTPGRGSRNEQFF.

The chain combines TRBV7-2 with TRBJ1-2; 11 positions match TRBD1. The V and J ends lost 4 bases and 8 bases, in that order; junction bases with no gene match: 9. CDR1 is SGHTA and CDR2 is FQGNSA in the germline V gene. The CDR3 loop spans 15 amino acids. The CDR3 sequence is CASSSPDRGLGGYTF. CDR3 sequence (DNA): TGTGCCAGCAGCTCCCCGGACAGGGGGCTCGGAGGCTACACCTTC.

This clone has just one count. V gene TRBV5-1 combines with J gene TRBJ1-1; no definite D call. Looked up from germline, CDR1 is SGHRS and CDR2 is YFSETQ. The V and J ends lost 3 bases and 1 base respectively, with 7 bases between them. The CDR3 is 13 amino acids. The CDR3, as DNA: TGCGCCAGCAGCTCCTTAACGAACACTGAAGCTTTCTTT. It yields the protein CASSSLTNTEAFF.

The chain uses TRBV4-3 and TRBJ2-1; D might be TRBD1 or TRBD2, each matching 6 bases. With 4 bases removed from V and 12 bases from J, the gap between germline ends came to 16 bases. Germline V gives CDR1 LGHNA, CDR2 YSLEER. The CDR3 contains 13 residues. The DNA of the CDR3 is TGCGCCAGCAGCCCCGGGGGCATCGAGGGGCAGTTCTTC. This sequence encodes CASSPGGIEGQFF.

V and J are TRBV6-6 and TRBJ2-7; no definite D call. Trimming removed 5 bases from V and 3 bases from J, with 5 bases in between. The germline gives CDR1 MNHNY, CDR2 SVGAGI (reference sequence). The CDR3 totals 11 residues. CDR3 residues: CASSKHYEQYF. The CDR3 coding sequence is TGTGCCAGCAGTAAGCACTACGAGCAGTACTTC.

This rearrangement joins TRBV10-3 to TRBJ2-5, with D perhaps TRBD2 (5 bases). The CDR3 has 14 amino acids. V was trimmed by 4 bases and J by 5 bases, leaving 14 bases between them. CDR1 and CDR2 (germline): ENHRY, SYGVKD. The CDR3 coding sequence is TGTGCCATCAGTGTATCAGGAGGCCGGGAGACCCAGTACTTC. This sequence encodes CAISVSGGRETQYF.

This clone was found once. V usage is TRBV15 and J usage is TRBJ1-2; weak D call: TRBD1 (6 bases). V lost 3 bases and J lost 5, with 13 bases in between. The CDR3 has 14 residues. Germline CDR1 reads LNHNV; CDR2 reads YYDKDF (reference sequence). CDR3 DNA sequence: TGTGCCACCAGCAGGGAGGGGGGAACTTATGGCTACACCTTC. This codes for CATSREGGTYGYTF.